The next 13 T cell receptor beta chains were all read from a single sample in a study of blood T cell repertoires in COVID-19. Repertoires were generated with immunoSEQ multiplex PCR, while TCRdb's copy carries only in-frame clones and drops some. The table includes a few hundred thousand clones, approximately 83% detected once. The specimen was PBMCs or T cells enriched from blood (not recorded which). These receptors all come from a woman aged 45-60 years who had recovered from COVID-19.

This clone was detected only once. The rearrangement uses TRBV19 and TRBJ1-2; D is perhaps TRBD1 (5 bases). The CDR3 runs to 16 residues. V shed 7 bases and J shed 1 base, with 19 bases lying between them. Per germline, CDR1 LNHDA and CDR2 SQIVND (reference sequence). In DNA form, the CDR3 reads TGTGCCAGTACCCATCAGAGCTCGGGGGGTAACTATGGCTACACCTTC. Translation gives CASTHQSSGGNYGYTF.

As DNA, the CDR3 is TGCGCCAGCAGCTTGGGACAGGCTTTGAACACTGAAGCTTTCTTT. It yields the protein CASSLGQALNTEAFF. The chain uses TRBV5-1 and TRBJ1-1; a possible D gene is TRBD1 (6 bases). Per the germline V gene, CDR1 is SGHRS and CDR2 is YFSETQ. The V end was cut by 0 bases, the J end by 0 bases, with 9 bases between. This CDR3 has 15 residues.

This chain connects TRBV7-9 to TRBJ2-7, with 9 bases aligning to TRBD2. There are 16 residues in the CDR3. V lost 1 base and J lost 4; bases outside the gene matches: 8. The germline V gene has CDR1 SEHNR and CDR2 FQNEAQ (reference sequence). The CDR3 here is CASSLVSPSGTYEQYF. The CDR3 region has the DNA TGTGCCAGCAGCTTAGTTAGCCCTAGCGGGACGTACGAGCAGTACTTC.

The chain recombines TRBV7-2 with TRBJ1-4, with a possible D match to TRBD1 (5 bases). Trimming took off 7 bases at V and 8 bases at J, with 26 bases between the two ends. Germline-derived CDR1 and CDR2 are SGHTA and FQGNSA. This CDR3 comprises 17 residues. In nucleotides, the CDR3 is TGTGCCAGCACCAGTGGTGGGCAGGGAGGATATGGGGAAAAACTGTTTTTT. It is translated as CASTSGGQGGYGEKLFF.

This rearrangement joins TRBV28 to TRBJ1-1, with TRBD1 matching over 8 bases. Germline V gene sequence: CDR1 MDHEN, CDR2 SYDVKM. The CDR3 totals 15 residues. J gave up 11 bases and V 4 bases, and 15 bases lay outside the gene matches. The CDR3 loop is CASSSGDRFYLGAFF. CDR3 bases: TGTGCCAGCAGTTCCGGGGACAGGTTTTATTTGGGGGCTTTCTTT.

This chain joins TRBV18 and TRBJ1-1; D is unresolved. Trimming shortened V by 2 bases and J by 8 bases, and 9 bases separated the two germline ends. There are 12 residues in the CDR3. CDR1 and CDR2 from the germline V gene are KGHSH and LQKENI. CDR3 in amino acids: CASSPSSYEAFF. The CDR3 DNA reads as TGTGCCAGCTCACCATCGTCCTACGAAGCTTTCTTT.

The J gene is TRBJ1-3, the V gene TRBV6-5, with TRBD1 matching 12 bases. The CDR3 totals 14 residues. Germline loops: CDR1 MNHEY, CDR2 SVGAGI. V shed 10 bases, J shed 4 bases, and the junction held 5 bases outside the gene matches. CDR3 nucleotides: TGTGCCACCGGGACAGGGGGCTCCGGAAACACCATATATTTT. This sequence encodes CATGTGGSGNTIYF.

This chain joins TRBV19 and TRBJ1-5, with D tentatively TRBD1 (5 bases). There are 13 residues in the CDR3. Germline lookup yields CDR1 LNHDA and CDR2 SQIVND (reference sequence). V shed 9 bases and J shed 2 bases, with 11 bases lying between them. CDR3 in DNA: TGTGCCAGCGCGGACACACGCAATCAGCCCCAGCATTTT. Protein sequence: CASADTRNQPQHF.

This rearrangement joins TRBV7-2 to TRBJ2-1; 10 bases line up with TRBD2. The CDR3 has 16 amino acids. Germline V gives CDR1 SGHTA, CDR2 FQGNSA. Trimming at V came to 0 bases and at J to 8 bases, leaving 7 bases not matched to a gene. The CDR3, as DNA: TGTGCCAGCAGCTTAGCTCCTAGCGGGAGAGGCGATGAGCAGTTCTTC. This gives the protein CASSLAPSGRGDEQFF.

V and J are TRBV7-9 and TRBJ2-3; TRBD2 agrees at 13 bases. Germline CDR1 reads SEHNR; CDR2 reads FQNEAQ (reference sequence). With 1 base clipped from V and 4 bases from J, the junction kept 2 bases outside the gene matches. This CDR3 is built from 16 residues. The CDR3 DNA sequence: TGTGCCAGCAGCTTAGGGGGGACTAGCGGGGCAGATACGCAGTATTTT. Protein: CASSLGGTSGADTQYF.

The chain has TRBV3-1 (or the pseudogene TRBV3-2) and TRBJ1-1; tentative D call: TRBD1 (5 bases). There are 16 residues in the CDR3. The germline V gene encodes CDR1 LGHDT and CDR2 YNNKEL (reference sequence). Between the trimmed V and J ends, which lost 0 bases and 4 bases, there was a span of 15 bases. The CDR3 DNA follows: TGTGCCAGCAGCCAAGATCCGACGGGGGGGAGCACTGAAGCTTTCTTT. It encodes CASSQDPTGGSTEAFF.

The chain is built from TRBV28 and TRBJ1-1; weak D call: TRBD1 (6 bases). V was clipped by 2 bases and J by 5 bases, with 15 bases between them. Germline V gene data show CDR1 as MDHEN and CDR2 as SYDVKM. This CDR3 has 15 amino acids. CDR3 sequence (DNA): TGTGCCAGCAGTTTAGCCTCGGGGGGCAGGACTGAAGCTTTCTTT. Protein product: CASSLASGGRTEAFF. Using reference TRBV28 and TRBJ1-1 for the parts outside the CDR3, the full variable domain is DVKVTQSSRYLVKRTGEKVFLECVQDMDHENMFWYRQDPGLGLRLIYFSYDVKMKEKGDIPEGYSVSREKKERFSLILESASTNQTSMYLCASSLASGGRTEAFFGQGTRLTVV.

The chain links TRBV29-1 to TRBJ2-1; TRBD2 is a possible D gene (5 bases). Germline CDR1 and CDR2: SQVTM and ANQGSEA. The length of the CDR3 is 13 residues. The V end was cut by 3 bases, the J end by 3 bases, with 9 bases between. The CDR3 protein is CSVDRTRYNEQFF. The CDR3 DNA sequence: TGCAGCGTTGATCGGACTCGCTACAATGAGCAGTTCTTC.